These T cell receptor beta chains were read from a single sample in a study of cytomegalovirus exposure and HLA in healthy donors. Sequencing used immunoSEQ multiplex PCR; TCRdb keeps in-frame clones, though not all of them. In the table there are about 140,000 clones, around 76% of which are singletons. The specimen was PBMCs. All receptors derive from a young man in good health and CMV-seronegative. Each CDR3 is given with its conserved first and last residue. A D gene is named only where the DNA matches it firmly. Size is omitted from some rows. Given values are once, few, many or a class for expanded clones.

size,V,D,J,CDR3,DNA
.,TRBV19,.,TRBJ1-5,CASSIGTASLHSNQPQHF,TGTGCCAGTAGTATTGGAACAGCAAGCCTACATAGCAATCAGCCCCAGCATTTT
once,TRBV28,TRBD2,TRBJ2-3,CASSTSGTDTQYF,TGTGCCAGCAGTACTAGCGGCACAGATACGCAGTATTTT
.,TRBV5-6,TRBD1,TRBJ2-3,CASIKAMTGDPDTQYF,TGTGCCAGCATCAAAGCCATGACAGGGGATCCAGATACGCAGTATTTT
once,TRBV6-1,.,TRBJ1-4,CASSEEEVGRTEEVEKLFF,TGTGCCAGCAGTGAAGAAGAAGTAGGCAGGACCGAGGAGGTTGAAAAACTGTTTTTT
.,TRBV16,.,TRBJ2-7,CASSLAGVGEQYF,TGTGCCAGCAGCCTCGCAGGGGTTGGCGAGCAGTACTTC
.,TRBV9,.,TRBJ1-1,CASSGSQVKAGSEAFF,TGTGCCAGCAGCGGTAGCCAGGTAAAGGCGGGATCTGAAGCTTTCTTT
.,TRBV6-6,TRBD1,TRBJ2-7,CASTRTGFEQYF,TGTGCCAGCACCCGGACAGGGTTCGAGCAGTACTTC
.,TRBV6-5,.,TRBJ2-3,CASSQDRGGTDTQYF,TGTGCCAGCAGCCAGGACCGGGGAGGCACAGATACGCAGTATTTT
few,TRBV5-4,.,TRBJ1-1,CASSSGGQNTEAFF,TGTGCCAGCAGCTCAGGAGGGCAGAACACTGAAGCTTTCTTT
few,TRBV29-1,TRBD1,TRBJ2-7,CSVWGQTSSYEQYF,TGCAGCGTTTGGGGACAGACCAGCTCCTACGAGCAGTACTTC
.,TRBV28,.,TRBJ1-4,CASAMPLGRGEKLFF,TGTGCCAGCGCGATGCCGTTGGGACGGGGGGAAAAACTGTTTTTT
.,TRBV29-1,TRBD1,TRBJ1-2,CSVFGTGEGYTF,TGCAGCGTTTTTGGGACAGGGGAGGGCTACACCTTC
few,TRBV5-4,TRBD1,TRBJ2-1,CASSRPGQGDNEQFF,TGTGCCAGCAGCCGTCCGGGACAGGGAGACAATGAGCAGTTCTTC
.,TRBV19,.,TRBJ2-1,CASSIASGTPREQFF,TGTGCCAGTAGTATAGCGTCAGGAACCCCCAGGGAGCAGTTCTTC
.,TRBV6-5,TRBD2,TRBJ2-7,CASSSGLASYEQYF,TGTGCCAGCAGTTCGGGACTAGCCTCCTACGAGCAGTACTTC
.,TRBV28,TRBD2,TRBJ2-7,CASSSQAGLAGGLEQYF,TGTGCCAGCAGTTCACAGGCGGGTCTAGCGGGAGGGCTCGAGCAGTACTTC
.,TRBV7-2,TRBD2,TRBJ2-7,CASSSGTSGYEQYF,TGTGCCAGCAGTTCCGGGACTAGCGGCTACGAGCAGTACTTC
.,TRBV27,.,TRBJ1-2,CASSFESSANYGYTF,TGTGCCAGCAGTTTTGAAAGCTCCGCTAACTATGGCTACACCTTC
.,TRBV7-8,TRBD2,TRBJ2-7,CASSPIGGLAGDYEQYF,TGTGCCAGCAGCCCCATAGGGGGGCTAGCGGGGGACTACGAGCAGTACTTC
.,TRBV25-1,.,TRBJ1-3,CASSDAGGNTIYF,TGTGCCAGCAGTGATGCGGGTGGAAACACCATATATTTT
.,TRBV7-9,TRBD2,TRBJ2-7,CASSLTLAGAYEQYF,TGTGCCAGCAGCTTAACCCTAGCGGGGGCCTACGAGCAGTACTTC
few,TRBV28,.,TRBJ2-2,CASRDRNTGELFF,TGTGCCAGCAGGGACAGAAACACCGGGGAGCTGTTTTTT
.,TRBV5-6,.,TRBJ2-3,CASSLIEGSGTDTQYF,TGTGCCAGCAGCTTGATTGAAGGGAGCGGCACAGATACGCAGTATTTT
.,TRBV19,TRBD2,TRBJ2-1,CASSILAGYNEQFF,TGTGCCAGTAGTATACTAGCGGGGTACAATGAGCAGTTCTTC
.,TRBV6-1,.,TRBJ2-7,CASSESGNNYEQYF,TGTGCCAGCAGTGAATCAGGGAACAACTACGAGCAGTACTTC
.,TRBV5-1,.,TRBJ1-5,CASSLIAGDGQPQHF,TGCGCCAGCAGCTTGATCGCAGGGGACGGGCAGCCCCAGCATTTT
.,TRBV19,.,TRBJ2-7,CASSTNYEQYF,TGTGCCAGTAGTACGAACTACGAGCAGTACTTC
.,TRBV2,TRBD2,TRBJ2-7,CASSEQILAGVPHEQYF,TGTGCCAGCAGTGAACAAATATTAGCGGGAGTACCACACGAGCAGTACTTC
few,TRBV5-8,TRBD1,TRBJ1-2,CASSLYGQGNYGYTF,TGTGCCAGCAGCTTGTATGGACAGGGAAACTATGGCTACACCTTC
.,TRBV7-2,.,TRBJ2-1,CASSLVLANDEQFF,TGTGCCAGCAGCTTAGTCCTAGCAAATGATGAGCAGTTCTTC
once,TRBV6-5,TRBD1,TRBJ1-1,CASDRGMGTEAFF,TGTGCCAGCGACAGGGGGATGGGCACTGAAGCTTTCTTT
.,TRBV9,.,TRBJ2-7,CASSVDGQGGDEQYF,TGTGCCAGCAGCGTAGACGGCCAGGGAGGCGACGAGCAGTACTTC
.,TRBV5-4,.,TRBJ1-4,CASSWGGGATNEKLFF,TGTGCCAGCAGCTGGGGCGGAGGGGCAACTAATGAAAAACTGTTTTTT
.,TRBV11-2,TRBD1,TRBJ2-2,CASTSGGNTGELFF,TGTGCCAGCACCTCAGGGGGTAACACCGGGGAGCTGTTTTTT
.,TRBV6-6,.,TRBJ1-1,CASSYPGGAANTEAFF,TGTGCCAGCAGTTACCCAGGAGGGGCTGCGAACACTGAAGCTTTCTTT
.,TRBV9,.,TRBJ2-3,CASSVSSTGRTDTQYF,TGTGCCAGCAGCGTGTCGTCTACAGGGAGAACAGATACGCAGTATTTT
.,TRBV19,TRBD2,TRBJ2-3,CASSMRASGLTDTQYF,TGTGCCAGTAGTATGAGGGCTAGCGGGCTCACAGATACGCAGTATTTT
.,TRBV7-9,.,TRBJ2-1,CASSPTGADNEQFF,TGTGCCAGCAGCCCTACCGGAGCGGACAATGAGCAGTTCTTC
.,TRBV25-1,.,TRBJ1-4,CASSESATNEKLFF,TGTGCCAGCAGTGAGTCGGCAACTAATGAAAAACTGTTTTTT
.,TRBV7-9,.,TRBJ2-3,CASSYTGSLTDTQYF,TGTGCCAGCAGTTACACCGGGAGCCTCACAGATACGCAGTATTTT
.,TRBV6-5,.,TRBJ1-1,CASSYTRQLEAFF,TGTGCCAGCAGTTACACCCGACAGTTAGAAGCTTTCTTT
.,TRBV27,TRBD1,TRBJ2-7,CASSLRPGGYHEQYF,TGTGCCAGCAGTTTACGGCCAGGGGGCTATCACGAGCAGTACTTC
.,TRBV19,.,TRBJ2-5,CASSIQDSSWETQYF,TGTGCCAGTAGTATACAAGATAGTAGCTGGGAGACCCAGTACTTC
.,TRBV30,.,TRBJ1-1,CAWSVGGNTEAFF,TGTGCCTGGAGTGTGGGGGGTAACACTGAAGCTTTCTTT
few,TRBV14,.,TRBJ2-1,CASRSGNEQFF,TGTGCCAGCAGGAGCGGCAATGAGCAGTTCTTC
.,TRBV29-1,.,TRBJ1-1,CSVMKGGVEAFF,TGCAGCGTTATGAAGGGCGGGGTGGAAGCTTTCTTT
.,TRBV11-2,.,TRBJ2-3,CASSLSPGHTDTQYF,TGTGCCAGCAGCTTATCTCCAGGACACACAGATACGCAGTATTTT
once,TRBV5-1,TRBD2,TRBJ2-3,CASSSLGTSADTQYF,TGCGCCAGCAGCTCCCTGGGGACTAGCGCAGATACGCAGTATTTT
few,TRBV27,TRBD1,TRBJ1-1,CASKRTGGSEAFF,TGTGCCAGCAAGAGGACAGGGGGCTCTGAAGCTTTCTTT
.,TRBV27,TRBD1,TRBJ1-6,CASSLMGDSRNSPLHF,TGTGCCAGCAGTTTAATGGGGGACAGTAGAAATTCACCCCTCCACTTT
.,TRBV9,.,TRBJ1-3,CASSVDHSITSGNTIYF,TGTGCCAGCAGCGTAGATCACAGCATCACCTCTGGAAACACCATATATTTT